The source of this T cell receptor (beta chain) is a study of blood T cell repertoires in COVID-19. In the original analysis: Using reference gene primer amplification, nucleated cell counts were estimated. Only in-frame clones appear in the TCRdb table, and some are missing; sequencing was by immunoSEQ multiplex PCR. V and J calls and clone size are copied from that table; D and trimming were computed from the DNA. The data show about 69,000 clones, around 80% seen once. Trimming took 0 bases from V and 2 from J, leaving 18 bases between them. The CDR3 is 17 residues long. Germline V CDR1 and CDR2: SGHRS, YFSETQ. Patients from Seattle were sampled longitudinally, starting during active infection.

This rearrangement joins TRBV5-1 to TRBJ2-7, with D perhaps TRBD2 (6 bases). This receptor was obtained from a man aged 45-65 years with COVID-19, enrolled during active disease. The sample comprised peripheral blood. In DNA, the CDR3 is TGCGCCAGCAGCTTGGCGGGGAGGACGGGTGGGACCTACGAGCAGTACTTC. Translation gives CASSLAGRTGGTYEQYF.